Listed below are T cell receptor beta chains from one sample, sequenced in a study of blood T cell repertoires in COVID-19. Profiled with immunoSEQ multiplex PCR; TCRdb holds only in-frame clones, not every one. Of approximately 88,000 clones in the sample, roughly 87% were seen once. Material for sequencing was peripheral blood. These receptors were obtained from a male donor with acute or convalescent COVID-19. Both conserved end residues are part of each CDR3. D genes are given only for firm matches. Size is omitted from some rows. Given values are once, few, many or a class for expanded clones.

.,few,TRBV30,TRBJ1-2,CAWTQGDNYGYTF,TGTGCCTGGACCCAAGGGGATAACTATGGCTACACCTTC
.,.,TRBV24-1,TRBJ1-2,CATSETTARDGYTF,TGTGCCACCAGTGAAACGACAGCTAGAGATGGCTACACCTTC
.,.,TRBV10-3,TRBJ2-1,CAISGGIYNEQFF,TGTGCCATCAGTGGAGGGATTTACAATGAGCAGTTCTTC
TRBD1,.,TRBV9,TRBJ1-5,CASSKGQQNQPQHF,TGTGCCAGCAGCAAGGGACAGCAGAATCAGCCCCAGCATTTT
.,.,TRBV3-1/TRBV3-2,TRBJ1-6,CASSQRGGATSPLHF,TGTGCCAGCAGCCAAAGGGGGGGCGCTACTTCACCCCTCCACTTT
TRBD1,.,TRBV2,TRBJ1-3,CATASTGAGNTIYF,TGTGCCACCGCATCGACAGGGGCTGGAAACACCATATATTTT
.,.,TRBV3-1/TRBV3-2,TRBJ1-1,CASSPTSGAIPGAEAFF,TGTGCCAGCAGCCCCACTTCAGGGGCCATACCGGGCGCTGAAGCTTTCTTT
.,.,TRBV18,TRBJ1-5,CASSPGRGNQPQHF,TGTGCCAGCTCACCCGGACGGGGGAATCAGCCCCAGCATTTT
.,.,TRBV5-6,TRBJ1-2,CASSLQNTNYGYTF,TGTGCCAGCAGCTTGCAGAATACTAACTATGGCTACACCTTC
.,.,TRBV7-9,TRBJ1-1,CASSQEGDTEAFF,TGTGCCAGCAGCCAGGAAGGGGACACTGAAGCTTTCTTT
TRBD1,.,TRBV25-1,TRBJ1-1,CASSVYGQGNTEAFF,TGTGCCAGCAGTGTTTATGGACAGGGGAACACTGAAGCTTTCTTT
TRBD2,.,TRBV29-1,TRBJ2-5,CSVYRGTSGSGTQYF,TGCAGCGTTTACCGGGGGACTAGCGGCTCGGGGACCCAGTACTTC
.,.,TRBV5-1,TRBJ1-1,CASSLGGPTEAFF,TGCGCCAGCAGCTTGGGAGGGCCCACTGAAGCTTTCTTT
TRBD1,.,TRBV19,TRBJ1-5,CASSNPRQGRGNQPQHF,TGTGCCAGTAGTAACCCCCGACAGGGACGAGGGAATCAGCCCCAGCATTTT
TRBD2,.,TRBV4-1,TRBJ2-1,CASRSRGSGGRSSYNEQFF,TGCGCCAGCAGATCGAGGGGTAGCGGGGGGCGGAGCTCCTACAATGAGCAGTTCTTC
TRBD1,.,TRBV19,TRBJ2-7,CASKLQGADEQYF,TGTGCCAGTAAATTGCAGGGGGCCGACGAGCAGTACTTC
TRBD1,.,TRBV9,TRBJ1-3,CASSVGDRGAGNTIYF,TGTGCCAGCAGCGTAGGGGACAGGGGAGCTGGAAACACCATATATTTT